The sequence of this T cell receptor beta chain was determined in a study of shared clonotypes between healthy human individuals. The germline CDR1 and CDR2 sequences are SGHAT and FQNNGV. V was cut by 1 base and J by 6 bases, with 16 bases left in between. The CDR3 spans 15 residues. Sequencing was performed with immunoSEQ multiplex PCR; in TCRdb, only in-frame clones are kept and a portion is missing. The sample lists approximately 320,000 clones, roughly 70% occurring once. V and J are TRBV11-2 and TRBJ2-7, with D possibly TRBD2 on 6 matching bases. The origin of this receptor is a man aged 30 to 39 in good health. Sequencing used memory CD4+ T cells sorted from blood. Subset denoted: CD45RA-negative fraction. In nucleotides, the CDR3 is TGTGCCAGCAGCTTAGTTTCGGGGGTTGGAAGCGAGCAGTACTTC. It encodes CASSLVSGVGSEQYF.